This T cell receptor (beta chain) derives from a study of post-analysis software for immune sequencing data. At the level of the study: Patients with relapsing-remitting, secondary progressive and progressive-relapsing multiple sclerosis courses were all represented.

The library was made from cDNA and included unique molecular identifiers. Researchers reported roughly 0.5 million cDNA molecules coming from around 1 to 9.1 million T cells. From the PCR reads, TCRdb called clonotypes with MiXCR, one entry per CDR3 protein. The sample yields about 770,000 distinct CDR3 sequences, around 42% seen once. Overall study findings and caveats: Roughly five TRBV segments appeared more often in patients than in controls, and TRBV5-6, TRBV5-1 and TRBV20-1 were among these. A significant reduction in normalized Chao1 diversity was observed in multiple sclerosis patients versus controls. Under the F measure, samples that were prepared in one batch clustered strongly together.

Of note for this clonotype: Antigen: not known.

This CDR3 has 17 amino acids. The trim removed 4 bases at V and 9 bases at J, leaving 14 bases unmatched. Per the germline V gene, CDR1 is DFQATT and CDR2 is SNEGSKA (reference sequence). Sequencing was carried out using blood. This TCR derives from a girl aged 5-17 years with multiple sclerosis. This chain joins TRBV20-1 and TRBJ2-1; TRBD2 aligns across 14 bases. The CDR3 DNA reads TGCAGTGCTAAGGGGGCGCCGGGACTAGCGGGAGTTGGTGAGCAGTTCTTC. Its translation is CSAKGAPGLAGVGEQFF.